One sample yielded the 21 T cell receptor beta chains listed below, sequenced in a study of cytotoxic CD8 clonotypes in ibrutinib-treated CLL. Produced via immunoSEQ multiplex PCR; TCRdb's table is partial and in-frame only. Here the sample spans over 65,000 clones, approximately 71% being singletons. The specimen was PBMCs, collected after 12 months of ibrutinib treatment. The receptors shown here come from a human donor with chronic lymphocytic leukemia.

This rearrangement joins TRBV27 to TRBJ2-1, with D unresolved. V lost 8 bases to trimming and J lost 0 bases, with 5 bases between them. This CDR3 comprises 12 residues. Per the germline V gene, CDR1 is MNHEY and CDR2 is SMNVEV (reference sequence). The CDR3 loop reads CASGVSYNEQFF. In DNA, the CDR3 is TGTGCCAGCGGGGTCTCCTACAATGAGCAGTTCTTC.

The V call is TRBV2, the J call TRBJ1-4; D not resolved. Germline loops: CDR1 SNHLY, CDR2 FYNNEI. V dropped 6 bases and J dropped 14 bases, with 16 bases sitting between them. CDR3 length: 12 residues. The CDR3 reads CASRESPNLLFF. The DNA of the CDR3 is TGTGCCAGCAGGGAAAGCCCCAATTTGCTGTTTTTT.

V usage is TRBV4-3 and J usage is TRBJ1-1; tentatively, D is TRBD1 (5 bases). Trimming left V 3 bases short and J 1 base short, with 12 bases between. This CDR3 region has 15 residues. Germline assignment: CDR1 LGHNA and CDR2 YSLEER. CDR3 amino acids: CASSQTGGSNTEAFF. The CDR3 DNA follows: TGCGCCAGCAGCCAGACGGGGGGTTCGAACACTGAAGCTTTCTTT.

The chain carries TRBV27 and TRBJ2-3; 10 bases agree with TRBD1. This CDR3 has 15 residues. Germline lookup yields CDR1 MNHEY and CDR2 SMNVEV (reference sequence). The trim removed 5 bases at V and 8 bases at J, leaving 10 bases unmatched. The CDR3 DNA reads TGTGCCAGCAGTGTCGGGACAGGGGTATTCGGTACGCAGTATTTT. Its translation is CASSVGTGVFGTQYF.

This clone came up once. This chain joins TRBV11-3 and TRBJ2-3, with D perhaps TRBD2 (7 bases). This CDR3 is built from 15 residues. V was shortened by 5 bases and J by 5 bases, with 17 bases between the two germline ends. CDR1 and CDR2 (germline): SGHNT, YENEEA. The CDR3 sequence is CASSQHGGQGDTQYF. CDR3 coding DNA: TGTGCCAGCAGCCAGCACGGGGGGCAGGGAGATACGCAGTATTTT.

The V gene is TRBV5-1, the J gene TRBJ2-3, with 12 bases fitting TRBD2. With 4 bases clipped from V and 1 base from J, the junction kept 4 bases outside the gene matches. Germline V gene data show CDR1 as SGHRS and CDR2 as YFSETQ. This CDR3 is 16 amino acids long. The CDR3 spells CASSPRTSGGTDTQYF. The CDR3 region has the DNA TGCGCCAGCAGCCCACGGACTAGCGGGGGCACAGATACGCAGTATTTT.

The CDR3: CASSPPGGDQETQYF. The CDR3 bases are TGTGCCAGCAGCCCGCCGGGAGGAGATCAAGAGACCCAGTACTTC. The chain uses TRBV5-4 and TRBJ2-5, with TRBD2 matching 7 bases. The germline V gene has CDR1 SGHNT and CDR2 YYREEE (reference sequence). The CDR3 length is 15 residues. Losses at the gene ends were 4 bases for V and 2 bases for J; bases not matched to a gene: 8.

The chain links TRBV7-2 to TRBJ2-7, with 9 positions matching TRBD2. The CDR3 contains 15 residues. Trimming took 1 base from V and 2 from J; bases not matched to a gene: 3. Per germline, CDR1 SGHTA and CDR2 FQGNSA. DNA for the CDR3: TGTGCCAGCAGCTTAGGGCCTAGCGGGGCCTACGAGCAGTACTTC. It is translated as CASSLGPSGAYEQYF. Using reference TRBV7-2 and TRBJ2-7 for the parts outside the CDR3, the full variable domain is GAGVSQSPSNKVTEKGKDVELRCDPISGHTALYWYRQSLGQGLEFLIYFQGNSAPDKSGLPSDRFSAERTGGSVSTLTIQRTQQEDSAVYLCASSLGPSGAYEQYFGPGTRLTVT.

The table lists this clone with a count of one. The rearrangement uses TRBV5-4 and TRBJ2-1, with D unresolved. Germline CDR1 reads SGHNT; CDR2 reads YYREEE (reference sequence). This CDR3 has 12 amino acids. V was clipped by 4 bases and J by 5 bases, with 7 bases between them. The CDR3 coding sequence is TGTGCCAGCAGCCAAAGGAACAATGAGCAGTTCTTC. Translation gives CASSQRNNEQFF.

V usage is TRBV9 and J usage is TRBJ2-3; no clear D. Deletions cut 0 bases from V and 2 bases from J, with 16 bases between. CDR3 length: 17 residues. Germline V lookup: CDR1 SGDLS, CDR2 YYNGEE. The CDR3 DNA reads TGTGCCAGCAGCGTAGTGCCGACCCGGTCCCCCACAGATACGCAGTATTTT. The encoded protein is CASSVVPTRSPTDTQYF.

The rearrangement uses TRBV4-3 and TRBJ1-4, with a weak D call TRBD1 (5 bases). V lost 1 base, J lost 7 bases, and 19 bases lay in between. The CDR3 length is 17 residues. The germline V gene has CDR1 LGHNA and CDR2 YSLEER. The CDR3 reads CASSQVPRSPRGEKLFF. CDR3 sequence (DNA): TGCGCCAGCAGCCAAGTCCCCCGGTCCCCGAGGGGTGAAAAACTGTTTTTT.

The chain combines TRBV27 with TRBJ2-7; maybe TRBD1 (6 bases). Germline V lookup: CDR1 MNHEY, CDR2 SMNVEV (reference sequence). This CDR3 is 12 amino acids long. Trimming left V 11 bases short and J 4 bases short, with 15 bases between. CDR3 sequence reads: CAAPRTDYEQYF. For the CDR3, the DNA is TGTGCCGCTCCTCGGACAGATTACGAGCAGTACTTC.

This sequence joins TRBV28 and TRBJ2-5; TRBD1 matches at 7 bases. This CDR3 has 15 amino acids. With V trimmed by 2 bases and J by 5 bases, 8 bases remained unmatched. Germline V gene sequence: CDR1 MDHEN, CDR2 SYDVKM. The CDR3 DNA sequence: TGTGCCAGCAGTTTAACAACGACAGGGTTGGAGACCCAGTACTTC. This gives the protein CASSLTTTGLETQYF.

V and J are TRBV6-1 and TRBJ2-5; tentative D call: TRBD1 (5 bases). Trimming left V 5 bases short and J 2 bases short, with 12 bases between. This CDR3 has 14 residues. Germline V gene lookup returns CDR1 MNHNS and CDR2 SASEGT. This CDR3 reads CASSQGMGQETQYF. The CDR3 nucleotides read TGTGCCAGCAGTCAGGGCATGGGGCAAGAGACCCAGTACTTC.

In this sample, this clone turned up a few times. The V call is TRBV7-9, the J call TRBJ1-4; D is unclear. The V gene lost 5 bases and the J gene lost 8 bases, with 6 bases spanning the gap. CDR1 is SEHNR, CDR2 FQNEAQ, per germline (reference sequence). CDR3 length: 11 amino acids. The CDR3 reads CASSHTEKLFF. DNA of the CDR3: TGTGCCAGCAGCCATACAGAAAAACTGTTTTTT. Combining the CDR3 with reference TRBV7-9 and TRBJ1-4 gives the whole variable domain DTGVSQNPRHKITKRGQNVTFRCDPISEHNRLYWYRQTLGQGPEFLTYFQNEAQLEKSRLLSDRFSAERPKGSFSTLEIQRTEQGDSAMYLCASSHTEKLFFGSGTQLSVL.

The V call is TRBV4-2, the J call TRBJ2-2; 9 nucleotides align to TRBD1. The trim removed 0 bases at V and 4 bases at J, leaving 6 bases unmatched. This CDR3 spans 17 amino acids. Germline loops: CDR1 LGHNA, CDR2 YNFKEQ. The CDR3 reads CASSQDLGQGGTGELFF. Here the CDR3 DNA reads TGTGCCAGCAGCCAAGATTTGGGACAGGGTGGCACCGGGGAGCTGTTTTTT.

This chain uses TRBV7-8 with TRBJ1-6; 11 positions agree with TRBD1. The V gene's germline CDR1 is SGHVS and CDR2 FQNEAQ. The CDR3 is 17 residues long. The V segment lost 8 bases and the J segment 6 bases; nucleotides outside the gene matches: 12. The CDR3 DNA reads TGTGCCAGCTTCAACCAGGCGGACAGGGGGCTTAATTCACCCCTCCACTTT. It encodes CASFNQADRGLNSPLHF. Filled out from reference TRBV7-8 and TRBJ1-6, the complete variable domain reads GAGVSQSPRYKVAKRGQDVALRCDPISGHVSLFWYQQALGQGPEFLTYFQNEAQLDKSGLPSDRFFAERPEGSVSTLKIQRTQQEDSAVYLCASFNQADRGLNSPLHFGNGTRLTVT.

This chain uses TRBV6-5 with TRBJ1-3, with a weak D call TRBD1 (5 bases). Germline CDR1 and CDR2: MNHEY and SVGAGI. This CDR3 has 14 residues. Trimming removed 10 bases at V and 2 bases at J, with 15 bases between. The CDR3 loop is CATWRGVPGNTIYF. CDR3 DNA: TGTGCCACGTGGCGGGGGGTCCCTGGAAACACCATATATTTT.

The chain combines TRBV28 with TRBJ1-3; possible D gene TRBD1, 6 bases. Germline CDR1 and CDR2: MDHEN and SYDVKM. The CDR3 is 16 residues long. Trimming shortened V by 2 bases and J by 5 bases, and 16 bases separated the two germline ends. The CDR3 loop reads CASSLATGWVRNTIYF. The CDR3 DNA reads TGTGCCAGCAGTTTAGCAACAGGGTGGGTTAGAAACACCATATATTTT.

The chain is built from TRBV5-6 and TRBJ2-7, with 9 positions matching TRBD1. In germline, CDR1 is SGHDT, CDR2 YYEEEE. Trimming removed 2 bases from V and 3 bases from J; junction bases left unmatched: 6. The CDR3 length is 15 residues. Written as DNA, the CDR3 is TGTGCCAGCAGCTTCAAGGGACAGGGAAACTACGAGCAGTACTTC. Its translation is CASSFKGQGNYEQYF.

The J gene is TRBJ2-2, the V gene TRBV6-5, with 7 positions matching TRBD1. The J segment lost 4 bases and the V segment lost 2 bases, leaving 4 bases of the junction unmatched. Germline CDR1 is MNHEY and CDR2 is SVGAGI. The CDR3 totals 15 residues. As DNA, the CDR3 is TGTGCCAGCAGTTACACGGGACAGAGCACCGGGGAGCTGTTTTTT. As protein: CASSYTGQSTGELFF.